This entry features one T cell receptor beta chain sequence. The data were taken from a study of OX40 agonist ivuxolimab in advanced cancers. This CDR3 region has 15 residues. In germline, CDR1 is SGHRS, CDR2 YFSETQ. The ends were cut back, 5 bases at V and 0 bases at J, with 11 bases in the middle. Clones were read by immunoSEQ multiplex PCR, and TCRdb kept only the in-frame ones, dropping some. The sample lists around 44,000 clones, approximately 87% occurring once. The source was CD4+ or CD8+ T cells sorted from blood, collected in a trial of the OX40 agonist ivuxolimab. This clonotype originated in an adult with an advanced solid tumor such as melanoma, head and neck, liver or kidney cancer. The rearrangement uses TRBV5-1 and TRBJ2-2; D could derive from TRBD1 or TRBD2 (5 bases each). CDR3 DNA: TGCGCCAGCAGTTCGGGACCGTCGAACACCGGGGAGCTGTTTTTT. It codes for CASSSGPSNTGELFF.